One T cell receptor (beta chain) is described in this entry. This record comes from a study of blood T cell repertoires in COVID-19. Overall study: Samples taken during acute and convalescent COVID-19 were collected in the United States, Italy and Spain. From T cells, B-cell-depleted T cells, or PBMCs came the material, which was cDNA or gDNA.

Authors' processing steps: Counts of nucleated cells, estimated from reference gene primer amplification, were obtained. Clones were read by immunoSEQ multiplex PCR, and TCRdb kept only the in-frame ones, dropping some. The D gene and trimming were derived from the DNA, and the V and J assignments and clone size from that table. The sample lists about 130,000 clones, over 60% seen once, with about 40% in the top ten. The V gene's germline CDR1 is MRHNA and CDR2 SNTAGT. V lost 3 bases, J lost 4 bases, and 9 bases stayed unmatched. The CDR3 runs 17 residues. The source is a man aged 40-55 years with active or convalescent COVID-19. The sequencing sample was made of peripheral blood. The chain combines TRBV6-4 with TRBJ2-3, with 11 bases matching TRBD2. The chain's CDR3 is CASSEATSGRGADTQYF. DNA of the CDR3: TGTGCCAGCAGTGAAGCCACTAGCGGGAGAGGCGCAGATACGCAGTATTTT.